What follows are 14 T cell receptor beta chains derived from one specimen sequenced in a study of human T cells and chemical hapten exposure. TCRdb reprocessed the RACE reads with MiXCR, giving one entry per CDR3 protein. The table lists about 110,000 distinct CDR3 sequences, less than 10% of them singletons. Time point given: patch test 2, 6 weeks after DPC sensitization. The treatment here: therapeutic diphenylcyclopropenone sensitization with weekly scalp DPC. Sequenced here: whole blood, sampled in connection with sensitization to the hapten diphenylcyclopropenone (DPC). The receptors originated from a woman aged 40 to 55 with alopecia areata. Some clones in this sample may be carry-over from other donors' samples.

This clonotype was seen ten or more times. The junction departs from germline at one end; a sequencing error may be responsible. This chain uses TRBV10-3 with TRBJ2-6; no reliable D call. Germline CDR1 ENHRY, CDR2 SYGVKD. The CDR3 totals 12 residues. CDR3 coding DNA: TGTGCCACCAGTCCTGGGGCCAACGTCCTGACTTTC. It codes for CATSPGANVLTF.

The V and J genes are TRBV4-1 and TRBJ1-6; tentative D call: TRBD1 (5 bases). The CDR3 totals 17 residues. Per the germline V gene, CDR1 is MGHRA and CDR2 is YSYEKL. Trimming stripped 1 base from V and 8 bases from J, with 18 bases between. CDR3 protein: CASSQAGPGFADSPLHF. CDR3 DNA: TGCGCCAGCAGCCAAGCGGGGCCAGGGTTTGCGGATTCACCCCTCCACTTT.

The chain has TRBV15 and TRBJ2-3; 8 bases map to TRBD1. The ends lost 9 bases at V and 0 bases at J; junction bases unmatched: 5. The CDR3 is made up of 14 amino acids. The germline V gene encodes CDR1 LNHNV and CDR2 YYDKDF (reference sequence). In DNA, the CDR3 is TGTGCCACGACCCGGGACAGGAGCACAGATACGCAGTATTTT. Its translation: CATTRDRSTDTQYF. The full variable domain, completed using reference TRBV15 and TRBJ2-3, is DAMVIQNPRYQVTQFGKPVTLSCSQTLNHNVMYWYQQKSSQAPKLLFHYYDKDFNNEADTPDNFQSRRPNTSFCFLDIRSPGLGDTAMYLCATTRDRSTDTQYFGPGTRLTVL.

In its sample, this clonotype was seen many times. This sequence joins TRBV27 and TRBJ2-5, with D tentatively TRBD2 (6 bases). Germline values: CDR1 MNHEY, CDR2 SMNVEV (reference sequence). The CDR3 covers 14 residues. With 3 bases removed from V and 4 bases from J, the gap between germline ends came to 12 bases. The CDR3 protein is CASSFRLGGETQYF. CDR3 in DNA: TGTGCCAGCAGTTTTCGACTAGGTGGAGAGACCCAGTACTTC.

This chain uses TRBV7-2 with TRBJ2-1; 13 nucleotides align to TRBD2. Germline V CDR1 and CDR2: SGHTA, FQGNSA. This CDR3 spans 22 amino acids. The ends lost 4 bases at V and 0 bases at J; junction bases unmatched: 18. CDR3 residues: CASSSGLAGRLLTSDSYNEQFF. The CDR3 nucleotides read TGTGCCAGCAGCTCGGGACTAGCGGGGAGGCTTCTCACTTCCGACTCCTACAATGAGCAGTTCTTC.

This clonotype was observed many times. The chain joins TRBV5-4 to TRBJ2-1; 13 nucleotides match TRBD2. Germline V gene data show CDR1 as SGHNT and CDR2 as YYREEE (reference sequence). The CDR3 totals 18 residues. Trimming at V came to 0 bases and at J to 7 bases, leaving 10 bases not matched to a gene. DNA for the CDR3: TGTGCCAGCAGCTTGGGACTAGCGGGGGGCCCCCTGGGGAATGAGCAGTTCTTC. Its translation is CASSLGLAGGPLGNEQFF. Variable domain in full (rest from reference TRBV5-4 and TRBJ2-1): ETGVTQSPTHLIKTRGQQVTLRCSSQSGHNTVSWYQQALGQGPQFIFQYYREEENGRGNFPPRFSGLQFPNYSSELNVNALELDDSALYLCASSLGLAGGPLGNEQFFGPGTRLTVL.

The chain is built from TRBV12-3 or TRBV12-4 and TRBJ2-1; 10 positions match TRBD1. The V gene end was trimmed by 8 bases and the J gene end by 4 bases; junction bases not matched to a gene: 8. There are 15 residues in the CDR3. Here the CDR3 reads CASASGQGVYNEQFF. The CDR3 bases are TGTGCCAGCGCGTCAGGACAGGGGGTTTACAATGAGCAGTTCTTC.

V and J are TRBV28 and TRBJ2-7; D call uncertain. Germline V CDR1 and CDR2: MDHEN, SYDVKM. The CDR3 consists of 12 residues. The V and J ends lost 6 bases and 3 bases respectively, with 9 bases between them. In DNA form, the CDR3 reads TGTGCCAGCAGCCGATTGGGCTACGAGCAGTACTTC. Its protein is CASSRLGYEQYF.

This clonotype was counted only a few times. This chain links TRBV5-1 with TRBJ2-1; 10 bases map to TRBD1. Germline V gene data show CDR1 as SGHRS and CDR2 as YFSETQ. The CDR3 spans 17 residues. V was pared by 4 bases and J by 9 bases, with 16 bases of the junction left unmatched. CDR3 sequence reads: CASSTFPPGQGISEQFF. In nucleotides, the CDR3 is TGCGCCAGCAGCACATTTCCTCCGGGACAGGGGATCAGTGAGCAGTTCTTC.

This chain connects TRBV27 to TRBJ1-2; D unresolved. The CDR3 has 12 amino acids. Germline CDR1 MNHEY, CDR2 SMNVEV (reference sequence). The V end lost 8 bases, the J end lost 2 bases, and 9 bases lay between the germline ends. The CDR3 loop reads CASAGLNYGYTF. The CDR3 nucleotides are TGTGCCAGCGCGGGTTTGAACTATGGCTACACCTTC.

Ten or more counts support this clonotype. This chain joins TRBV10-3 and TRBJ2-1; 7 bases are shared with TRBD1. Germline V CDR1 and CDR2: ENHRY, SYGVKD. The V segment lost 3 bases and the J segment 5 bases; nucleotides outside the gene matches: 1. CDR3 length: 13 residues. CDR3 region: CAISDGTDNEQFF. DNA for the CDR3: TGTGCCATCAGTGACGGGACAGACAATGAGCAGTTCTTC.

The chain recombines TRBV9 with TRBJ2-3; 12 bases match TRBD2. V was clipped by 2 bases and J by 4 bases; unmatched bases: 14. The length of the CDR3 is 19 residues. Per the germline V gene, CDR1 is SGDLS and CDR2 is YYNGEE. CDR3 in amino acids: CASSVEPPGLAGRSDTQYF. CDR3 nucleotides: TGTGCCAGCAGCGTGGAGCCCCCTGGACTAGCGGGGAGATCAGATACGCAGTATTTT.

The chain's CDR3 is CASTRGGGLTDTQYF. The CDR3 bases are TGTGCCAGCACCCGCGGGGGGGGCCTCACAGATACGCAGTATTTT. This rearrangement joins TRBV2 to TRBJ2-3; 9 positions match TRBD2. The length of the CDR3 is 15 residues. The germline V gene has CDR1 SNHLY and CDR2 FYNNEI. With V trimmed by 7 bases and J by 2 bases, 7 bases remained unmatched.

This clonotype was picked up a small number of times. This chain connects TRBV4-2 to TRBJ2-7, with 8 bases aligning to TRBD1. V lost 0 bases to trimming and J lost 2 bases; unmatched junction nucleotides: 3. Germline CDR1 and CDR2: LGHNA and YNFKEQ. The CDR3 length is 15 residues. The CDR3 loop is CASSQEPDRAYEQYF. CDR3 nucleotide sequence: TGTGCCAGCAGCCAAGAACCGGACAGGGCCTACGAGCAGTACTTC.